The 21 T cell receptor beta chains below were found in one sample sequenced in a study of blood T cell repertoires in COVID-19. Profiling relied on immunoSEQ multiplex PCR, and the TCRdb table lists in-frame clones only, not all of them. The sample has over 200,000 clones, more than 85% seen once. Sequencing input: peripheral blood. All receptors come from a middle-aged man with active or convalescent COVID-19.

The chain employs TRBV9 and TRBJ1-1; tentative D call: TRBD1 (5 bases). This CDR3 contains 14 residues. CDR1 SGDLS and CDR2 YYNGEE come from the germline V gene. V gave up 0 bases and J gave up 4 bases, with 10 bases separating them. The CDR3 is CASSVGDRRTEAFF. As DNA, the CDR3 is TGTGCCAGCAGCGTAGGTGACAGACGCACTGAAGCTTTCTTT.

The rearrangement joins TRBV7-2 to TRBJ2-1; 11 positions match TRBD1. With V trimmed by 0 bases and J by 7 bases, 8 bases remained unmatched. The CDR3 runs 17 residues. In germline, CDR1 is SGHTA, CDR2 FQGNSA. The CDR3 bases are TGTGCCAGCAGCTTAGCGGGAGGACAGGGGGCGAGGAATGAGCAGTTCTTC. It translates to CASSLAGGQGARNEQFF.

This clone was detected once. V usage is TRBV6-5 and J usage is TRBJ2-2; the match to TRBD2 covers 10 bases. The junction had 7 bases not matched to a gene; V was cut back by 6 bases and J by 6 bases. This CDR3 is 15 amino acids long. Germline V gene lookup returns CDR1 MNHEY and CDR2 SVGAGI. The CDR3 protein is CASSPSGGAPGELFF. CDR3 in DNA: TGTGCCAGCAGCCCCAGCGGGGGGGCTCCCGGGGAGCTGTTTTTT.

The gene calls are TRBV24-1 and TRBJ2-2, with TRBD1 identical over 9 bases. V was clipped by 4 bases and J by 4 bases; unmatched bases: 6. The CDR3 is 16 amino acids. Germline V gene lookup returns CDR1 KGHDR and CDR2 SFDVKD. The CDR3 protein is CATSDPRTGVTGELFF. CDR3 sequence (DNA): TGTGCCACCAGTGACCCACGGACAGGGGTCACCGGGGAGCTGTTTTTT.

The V gene is TRBV28, the J gene TRBJ2-1, with D possibly TRBD2 on 5 matching bases. Between the trimmed V and J ends, which lost 4 bases and 2 bases, there was a span of 6 bases. CDR3 length: 13 amino acids. Germline V gene sequence: CDR1 MDHEN, CDR2 SYDVKM. The CDR3 DNA follows: TGTGCCAGCAGTTCCGGGGCCTACAATGAGCAGTTCTTC. This gives the protein CASSSGAYNEQFF.

The V call is TRBV7-8, the J call TRBJ2-3; tentatively, D is TRBD2 (5 bases). Germline V gene sequence: CDR1 SGHVS, CDR2 FQNEAQ. The CDR3 is 16 residues long. V lost 1 base and J lost 5, with 16 bases in between. CDR3 DNA sequence: TGTGCCAGCAGCTTAGTCGGAGCGGCTCCGGGAGATACGCAGTATTTT. This gives the protein CASSLVGAAPGDTQYF.

Here the CDR3 reads CASSPRSSDTGELFF. The CDR3 DNA reads TGTGCCAGCTCACCGCGTTCTAGCGACACCGGGGAGCTGTTTTTT. This chain uses TRBV18 with TRBJ2-2; tentatively, D is TRBD2 (6 bases). Germline assignment: CDR1 KGHSH and CDR2 LQKENI. CDR3 size: 15 residues. Trimming took off 3 bases at V and 3 bases at J, with 11 bases between the two ends.

The genes are TRBV28 and TRBJ1-6, with TRBD1 matching over 7 bases. The CDR3 contains 14 residues. J gave up 18 bases and V 2 bases, and 13 bases lay outside the gene matches. CDR1 is MDHEN, CDR2 SYDVKM, per germline. Written as DNA, the CDR3 is TGTGCCAGCAGTTTAGACAGGGACCCGATAAGGGCCCACTTT. Amino acid sequence: CASSLDRDPIRAHF.

The J gene is TRBJ1-1, the V gene TRBV7-9, with no clear D. The length of the CDR3 is 13 residues. The germline V gene encodes CDR1 SEHNR and CDR2 FQNEAQ (reference sequence). V was trimmed by 5 bases and J by 1 base, leaving 8 bases between them. The CDR3 region has the DNA TGTGCCAGCAGCCCTGTAGCGAACACTGAAGCTTTCTTT. This translates into CASSPVANTEAFF.

The rearrangement links TRBV28 to TRBJ1-6; possible D gene TRBD1, 6 bases. The CDR3 length is 16 residues. CDR1 MDHEN and CDR2 SYDVKM come from the germline V gene. With 5 bases removed from V and 5 bases from J, the gap between germline ends came to 16 bases. The CDR3 loop is CASSPLGAGDNSPLHF. In DNA, the CDR3 is TGTGCCAGCAGTCCCCTCGGGGCAGGGGATAATTCACCCCTCCACTTT.

The V gene is TRBV2, the J gene TRBJ1-3; 7 bases map to TRBD1. The CDR3 is 20 residues long. V shed 4 bases and J 2 bases; nucleotides not matched to a gene: 20. From germline, CDR1 is SNHLY and CDR2 FYNNEI. In DNA form, the CDR3 reads TGTGCCAGCAGTGCTAGGAACGGCAGGGGGTATTTTCCAACTGGAAACACCATATATTTT. It codes for CASSARNGRGYFPTGNTIYF.

In its sample, this clone was seen once. J is TRBJ2-7 and V is TRBV7-9; 9 nucleotides match TRBD2. This CDR3 has 14 amino acids. Germline V CDR1 and CDR2: SEHNR, FQNEAQ (reference sequence). V lost 6 bases and J lost 6; bases outside the gene matches: 9. CDR3 in DNA: TGTGCCAGCAGGCAAGTTGCGGGAGGGGGCGAGCAGTACTTC. It encodes CASRQVAGGGEQYF.

This clone was found a few times. The rearrangement links TRBV28 to TRBJ2-7, with a weak D call TRBD2 (6 bases). Germline V gene data show CDR1 as MDHEN and CDR2 as SYDVKM. The CDR3 is 17 amino acids. Trimming cost V 3 bases and J 0 bases, with 18 bases left between them. The CDR3 sequence: CASSFGGGTGVSYEQYF. Written as DNA, the CDR3 is TGTGCCAGCAGTTTCGGTGGCGGTACGGGAGTCTCCTACGAGCAGTACTTC.

V gene TRBV19 combines with J gene TRBJ1-5; 8 nucleotides match TRBD1. Germline CDR1 is LNHDA and CDR2 is SQIVND (reference sequence). This CDR3 contains 14 residues. Trimming removed 3 bases from V and 7 bases from J; junction bases left unmatched: 5. The CDR3 DNA follows: TGTGCCAGTAGTATTGGGACAGGATACCAGCCCCAGCATTTT. Protein sequence: CASSIGTGYQPQHF.

V and J are TRBV2 and TRBJ1-2; 8 bases fit TRBD1. Trimming at V came to 5 bases and at J to 8 bases, leaving 19 bases not matched to a gene. The CDR3 sequence is 17 residues long. Germline CDR1 SNHLY, CDR2 FYNNEI. The CDR3 loop is CASSREMTGAIVKGYTF. The CDR3 nucleotides are TGTGCCAGCAGTCGGGAGATGACAGGGGCAATCGTCAAGGGCTACACCTTC.

The rearrangement uses TRBV3-1 (or the pseudogene TRBV3-2) and TRBJ1-3; the D is unclear. Trimming took 6 bases from V and 0 from J, leaving 12 bases between them. Germline V gene lookup returns CDR1 LGHDT and CDR2 YNNKEL (reference sequence). The CDR3 is 15 residues long. The CDR3, as DNA: TGTGCCAGCAGGAGTGGTTCGGTCTCTGGAAACACCATATATTTT. The encoded protein is CASRSGSVSGNTIYF.

The V and J genes are TRBV7-9 and TRBJ1-2; D is perhaps TRBD1 (5 bases). Germline values: CDR1 SEHNR, CDR2 FQNEAQ (reference sequence). The V end was cut by 1 base, the J end by 4 bases, with 16 bases between. This CDR3 is 16 amino acids long. As DNA, the CDR3 is TGTGCCAGCAGCTTAGGAGCGCAGGGTCTAGGCTATGGCTACACCTTC. Its protein is CASSLGAQGLGYGYTF. The whole variable domain, filled in from reference TRBV7-9 and TRBJ1-2, reads DTGVSQNPRHKITKRGQNVTFRCDPISEHNRLYWYRQTLGQGPEFLTYFQNEAQLEKSRLLSDRFSAERPKGSFSTLEIQRTEQGDSAMYLCASSLGAQGLGYGYTFGSGTRLTVV.

V and J are TRBV25-1 and TRBJ1-2; D perhaps matches TRBD1 (6 bases). The CDR3 spans 13 residues. Trimming took 5 bases from V and 2 from J, leaving 9 bases between them. Germline loops: CDR1 MGHDK, CDR2 SYGVNS. This CDR3 reads CASSNTGNYGYTF. In DNA form, the CDR3 reads TGTGCCAGCAGTAACACAGGGAACTATGGCTACACCTTC.

The J gene is TRBJ2-4, the V gene TRBV7-9; 8 nucleotides match TRBD1. Per the germline V gene, CDR1 is SEHNR and CDR2 is FQNEAQ (reference sequence). The junction had 7 bases not matched to a gene; V was cut back by 5 bases and J by 4 bases. This CDR3 is built from 15 residues. The CDR3 reads CASSQVDRGKNIQYF. In nucleotides, the CDR3 is TGTGCCAGCAGCCAAGTTGACAGGGGAAAAAACATTCAGTACTTC. The full variable domain, in which reference TRBV7-9 and TRBJ2-4 provide the parts outside the CDR3, is DTGVSQNPRHKITKRGQNVTFRCDPISEHNRLYWYRQTLGQGPEFLTYFQNEAQLEKSRLLSDRFSAERPKGSFSTLEIQRTEQGDSAMYLCASSQVDRGKNIQYFGAGTRLSVL.

The CDR3 nucleotides read TGTGCCAGCAGCCCCCCCGCGTCCTACGAGCAGTACTTC. Protein: CASSPPASYEQYF. V and J are TRBV27 and TRBJ2-7; D call uncertain. Germline V gene data show CDR1 as MNHEY and CDR2 as SMNVEV (reference sequence). Trimming took off 6 bases at V and 1 base at J, with 10 bases between the two ends. This CDR3 has 13 residues.

V and J are TRBV5-1 and TRBJ2-5; no clear D. Germline V gene lookup returns CDR1 SGHRS and CDR2 YFSETQ. The germline V and J ends were trimmed by 3 bases and 1 base, with 13 bases remaining between them. The CDR3 is 15 residues long. The CDR3, as DNA: TGCGCCAGCAGCTCCCCAGGTGCATTCCAAGAGACCCAGTACTTC. Translated, it gives CASSSPGAFQETQYF.